These 23 T cell receptor beta chains share one sample of origin, sequenced in a study of shared clonotypes between healthy human individuals. TCRdb keeps only in-frame clones here, not all; method: immunoSEQ multiplex PCR. This table holds about a million clones, approximately 75% found once. Sequencing used memory CD4+ T cells from PBMCs. Described subset: CD45RA-negative fraction. These receptor sequences come from a man aged 18 to 29 in good health. Some clones in this sample may be carry-over from other donors' samples.

The rearrangement links TRBV5-4 to TRBJ2-3, with D tentatively TRBD1 or TRBD2 (5 bases each). There are 16 residues in the CDR3. V was shortened by 4 bases and J by 0 bases, with 15 bases between the two germline ends. Looked up from germline, CDR1 is SGHNT and CDR2 is YYREEE (reference sequence). In DNA form, the CDR3 reads TGTGCCAGCAGCCCCGGGGCTCCTAGTAGCACAGATACGCAGTATTTT. Translated, it gives CASSPGAPSSTDTQYF. Combining the CDR3 with reference TRBV5-4 and TRBJ2-3 gives the whole variable domain ETGVTQSPTHLIKTRGQQVTLRCSSQSGHNTVSWYQQALGQGPQFIFQYYREEENGRGNFPPRFSGLQFPNYSSELNVNALELDDSALYLCASSPGAPSSTDTQYFGPGTRLTVL.

CDR3 sequence (DNA): TGTGCCAGTAGTAGCGGACAGGGTAACACCGGGGAGCTGTTTTTT. Its protein is CASSSGQGNTGELFF. The rearrangement joins TRBV19 to TRBJ2-2, with TRBD1 identical over 8 bases. CDR3 length equals 15 residues. The trim removed 4 bases at V and 2 bases at J, leaving 3 bases unmatched. Germline CDR1 is LNHDA and CDR2 is SQIVND (reference sequence).

The genes are TRBV6-1 and TRBJ2-5, with unresolved D. Trimming stripped 4 bases from V and 5 bases from J, with 8 bases between. This CDR3 contains 12 residues. Per the germline V gene, CDR1 is MNHNS and CDR2 is SASEGT. The CDR3 bases are TGTGCCAGCAGTGGAGCTGGGGAGACCCAGTACTTC. This sequence encodes CASSGAGETQYF.

The CDR3 spells CASSYSGGQRAQYF. CDR3 in DNA: TGTGCCAGCAGTTACTCGGGCGGCCAACGGGCGCAGTACTTC. V and J are TRBV6-5 and TRBJ2-7, with D unclear. Germline V gives CDR1 MNHEY, CDR2 SVGAGI. V was trimmed by 0 bases and J by 9 bases, leaving 15 bases between them. The CDR3 is 14 residues long.

The rearrangement uses TRBV28 and TRBJ1-5; 7 bases are a match to TRBD1. In germline, CDR1 is MDHEN, CDR2 SYDVKM. V gave up 3 bases and J gave up 6 bases; unmatched junction bases: 5. This CDR3 spans 14 amino acids. CDR3 residues: CASSLGQRGQPQHF. The CDR3 bases are TGTGCCAGCAGTTTGGGACAGAGGGGTCAGCCCCAGCATTTT.

The chain combines TRBV11-1 with TRBJ2-7; D is perhaps TRBD1 (6 bases). Germline values: CDR1 SGHAT, CDR2 FQDESV (reference sequence). V lost 0 bases to trimming and J lost 3 bases, with 9 bases between them. This CDR3 comprises 14 residues. The CDR3 nucleotides read TGTGCCAGCAGCTTAGCGTTACAGGGCTACGAGCAGTACTTC. Translating gives CASSLALQGYEQYF.

This chain uses TRBV25-1 with TRBJ1-1; 9 nucleotides align to TRBD1. CDR1 is MGHDK, CDR2 SYGVNS, per germline. The CDR3 is 16 amino acids. J lost 4 bases, V lost 4 bases, and 10 bases had no gene match. The CDR3 DNA is TGTGCCAGCAGTGCGCCGGGACAGGGCAGGGTCACTGAAGCTTTCTTT. It codes for CASSAPGQGRVTEAFF.

The rearrangement uses TRBV6-5 and TRBJ2-3; D is possibly TRBD2 (7 bases). This CDR3 comprises 11 residues. Looked up from germline, CDR1 is MNHEY and CDR2 is SVGAGI. The V end lost 6 bases, the J end lost 10 bases, and 11 bases lay between the germline ends. The CDR3 loop is CASSVGGAQYF. In DNA, the CDR3 is TGTGCCAGCAGCGTAGGGGGGGCGCAGTATTTT.

This chain uses TRBV11-3 with TRBJ2-1; 11 bases line up with TRBD2. Germline CDR1 is SGHNT and CDR2 is YENEEA. This CDR3 has 15 amino acids. Trimming cost V 5 bases and J 9 bases; bases outside gene matches: 9. CDR3 nucleotides: TGTGCCAGCAGCCCGGGTAGCGGGAGGGGCTTTGAGCAGTTCTTC. This sequence encodes CASSPGSGRGFEQFF.

The chain combines TRBV7-6 with TRBJ2-5, with TRBD2 matching over 10 bases. CDR1 is SGHVS and CDR2 is FNYEAQ in the germline V gene. The CDR3 extends over 16 amino acids. V dropped 5 bases and J dropped 4; count of bases not matched to a gene: 10. The CDR3 sequence: CASSHSFRTSGETQYF. CDR3 DNA: TGTGCCAGCAGCCACTCTTTTAGGACTAGCGGAGAGACCCAGTACTTC.

The chain couples TRBV9 to TRBJ2-5; 12 nucleotides match TRBD2. Germline V CDR1 and CDR2: SGDLS, YYNGEE. This CDR3 is built from 15 residues. V trimming: 0 bases; J trimming: 7 bases; junction bases outside the gene matches: 4. The CDR3 nucleotides are TGTGCCAGCAGCGTAGGTCTAGCGGGAGGGGCGACCCAGTACTTC. Its protein product is CASSVGLAGGATQYF.

The chain combines TRBV5-4 with TRBJ2-5; TRBD2 matches at 8 bases. J was trimmed by 2 bases and V by 4 bases; bases with no gene match: 7. Germline loops: CDR1 SGHNT, CDR2 YYREEE (reference sequence). CDR3 length: 15 residues. The CDR3 coding sequence is TGTGCCAGCAGCCCCGGGGCTAGCGGGCAAGAGACCCAGTACTTC. Amino acids: CASSPGASGQETQYF.

The genes are TRBV9 and TRBJ2-5; TRBD2 agrees at 14 bases. This CDR3 spans 17 amino acids. Germline CDR1 is SGDLS and CDR2 is YYNGEE. The V and J ends lost 0 bases and 5 bases, in that order; junction bases with no gene match: 6. The CDR3 protein is CASSVGGLAGARETQYF. The DNA for the CDR3 is TGTGCCAGCAGCGTAGGGGGACTAGCGGGAGCCAGGGAGACCCAGTACTTC.

The rearrangement joins TRBV4-1 to TRBJ2-1, with 8 bases aligning to TRBD2. Trimming took 7 bases from V and 0 from J; bases not matched to a gene: 2. This CDR3 region has 14 residues. Germline V lookup: CDR1 MGHRA, CDR2 YSYEKL. This CDR3 reads CASNSGSSYNEQFF. The CDR3, as DNA: TGCGCCAGCAACAGCGGGAGCTCCTACAATGAGCAGTTCTTC.

This clone was seen just once. This rearrangement joins TRBV10-3 to TRBJ2-5, with D tentatively TRBD2 (6 bases). Germline loops: CDR1 ENHRY, CDR2 SYGVKD. This CDR3 contains 13 residues. The V end was cut by 8 bases, the J end by 3 bases, with 13 bases between. DNA for the CDR3: TGTGCCATCTCTTGGGCTAGCGAAGAGACCCAGTACTTC. Translating gives CAISWASEETQYF.

CDR3 residues: CASSRTGVYQPQHF. CDR3 in DNA: TGTGCCAGCAGCCGGACAGGGGTATATCAGCCCCAGCATTTT. The rearrangement uses TRBV7-2 and TRBJ1-5; 9 positions agree with TRBD1. In germline, CDR1 is SGHTA, CDR2 FQGNSA. This CDR3 is built from 14 residues. Trimming took 5 bases from V and 5 from J; bases not matched to a gene: 4.

The gene calls are TRBV5-6 and TRBJ2-3, with 7 nucleotides matching TRBD2. The V gene end was trimmed by 0 bases and the J gene end by 8 bases; junction bases not matched to a gene: 3. Germline CDR1 and CDR2: SGHDT and YYEEEE. This CDR3 is 13 amino acids long. Here the CDR3 reads CASSLAGRFTQYF. CDR3 sequence (DNA): TGTGCCAGCAGCTTGGCCGGGAGGTTTACGCAGTATTTT. The entire variable domain, with the rest obtained from reference TRBV5-6 and TRBJ2-3, is as follows: DAGVTQSPTHLIKTRGQQVTLRCSPKSGHDTVSWYQQALGQGPQFIFQYYEEEERQRGNFPDRFSGHQFPNYSSELNVNALLLGDSALYLCASSLAGRFTQYFGPGTRLTVL.

The chain employs TRBV18 and TRBJ2-3; 7 bases are a match to TRBD1. The length of the CDR3 is 15 residues. Looked up from germline, CDR1 is KGHSH and CDR2 is LQKENI. The trim removed 1 base at V and 4 bases at J, leaving 5 bases unmatched. CDR3 sequence: CASSPQGANSDTQYF. CDR3 nucleotides: TGTGCCAGCTCACCACAGGGGGCGAATTCAGATACGCAGTATTTT.

This rearrangement joins TRBV9 to TRBJ2-5; a possible D gene is TRBD2 (6 bases). Germline values: CDR1 SGDLS, CDR2 YYNGEE. CDR3 length: 15 amino acids. V dropped 3 bases and J dropped 2 bases, with 14 bases sitting between them. Here the CDR3 DNA reads TGTGCCAGCAGCGCTGGAGGACTATTACAAGAGACCCAGTACTTC. Its protein is CASSAGGLLQETQYF.

The CDR3 region is CASSLFSRTVNTEAFF. The CDR3, as DNA: TGCGCCAGCAGCCTGTTCTCCAGGACAGTGAACACTGAAGCTTTCTTT. The V gene is TRBV5-1, the J gene TRBJ1-1; TRBD1 might be the D (6 bases). CDR1 and CDR2 from the germline V gene are SGHRS and YFSETQ. V was pared by 4 bases and J by 0 bases, with 16 bases between. The CDR3 consists of 16 residues.

This clone has a single count. The sample contains more than one DNA sequence encoding this CDR3. The chain uses TRBV11-2 and TRBJ2-7, with D possibly TRBD1 on 6 matching bases. V shed 5 bases and J shed 4 bases, with 9 bases lying between them. This CDR3 is 12 amino acids long. Per the germline V gene, CDR1 is SGHAT and CDR2 is FQNNGV. DNA of the CDR3: TGTGCCAGCAGCCTGCAGGGGTACGAGCAGTACTTC. It codes for CASSLQGYEQYF.

This clone was counted a few times. The rearrangement joins TRBV18 to TRBJ1-2; D ambiguous. From germline, CDR1 is KGHSH and CDR2 LQKENI. This CDR3 spans 15 amino acids. V was cut by 1 base and J by 8 bases, with 17 bases left in between. The CDR3 region is CASSPLEAQNGGYTF. The CDR3 nucleotides read TGTGCCAGCTCACCACTGGAGGCTCAAAATGGGGGCTACACCTTC. The variable domain in full, completed from reference TRBV18 and TRBJ1-2, reads NAGVMQNPRHLVRRRGQEARLRCSPMKGHSHVYWYRQLPEEGLKFMVYLQKENIIDESGMPKERFSAEFPKEGPSILRIQQVVRGDSAAYFCASSPLEAQNGGYTFGSGTRLTVV.

With respect to this clone: Additional DNA sequences in this sample encode the identical CDR3. The rearrangement joins TRBV30 to TRBJ1-5; a weak D match, TRBD1 (6 bases). This CDR3 is built from 12 residues. The V and J ends lost 2 bases and 4 bases respectively, with 6 bases between them. The V gene's germline CDR1 is GTSNPN and CDR2 SVGIG (reference sequence). CDR3 coding DNA: TGTGCCTGGAGTCAGGGGAATCAGCCCCAGCATTTT. It specifies CAWSQGNQPQHF.